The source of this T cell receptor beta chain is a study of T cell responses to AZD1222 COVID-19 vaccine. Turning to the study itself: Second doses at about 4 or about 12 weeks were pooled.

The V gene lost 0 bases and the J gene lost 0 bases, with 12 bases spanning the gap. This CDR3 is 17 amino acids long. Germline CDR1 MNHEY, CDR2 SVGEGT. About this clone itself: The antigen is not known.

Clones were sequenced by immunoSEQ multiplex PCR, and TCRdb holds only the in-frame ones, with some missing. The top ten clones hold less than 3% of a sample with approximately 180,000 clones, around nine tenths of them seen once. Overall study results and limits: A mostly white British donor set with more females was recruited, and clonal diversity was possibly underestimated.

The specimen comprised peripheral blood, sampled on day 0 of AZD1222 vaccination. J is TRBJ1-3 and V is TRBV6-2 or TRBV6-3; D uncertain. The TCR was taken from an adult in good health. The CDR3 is CASSYSEGLFSGNTIYF. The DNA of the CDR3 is TGTGCCAGCAGTTACTCGGAGGGCCTTTTCTCTGGAAACACCATATATTTT.